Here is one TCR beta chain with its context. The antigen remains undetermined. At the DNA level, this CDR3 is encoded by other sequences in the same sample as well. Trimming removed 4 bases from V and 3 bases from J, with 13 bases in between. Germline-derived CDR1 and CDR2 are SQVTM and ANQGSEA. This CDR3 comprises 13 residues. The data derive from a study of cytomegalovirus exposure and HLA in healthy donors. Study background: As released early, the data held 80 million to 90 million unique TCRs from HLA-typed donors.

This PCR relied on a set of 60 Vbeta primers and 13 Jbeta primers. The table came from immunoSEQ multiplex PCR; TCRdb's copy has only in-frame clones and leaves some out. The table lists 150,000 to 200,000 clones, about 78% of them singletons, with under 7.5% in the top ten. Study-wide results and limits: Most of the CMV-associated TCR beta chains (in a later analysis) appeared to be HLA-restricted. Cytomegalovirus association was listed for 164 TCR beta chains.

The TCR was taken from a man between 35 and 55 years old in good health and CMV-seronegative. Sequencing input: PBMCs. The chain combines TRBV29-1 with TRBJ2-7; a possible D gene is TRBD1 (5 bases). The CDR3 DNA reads TGCAGCGTTGGTAGGGGCAGAAACTACGAGCAGTACTTC. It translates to CSVGRGRNYEQYF.